This is a list of T cell receptor beta chains from one sample in a study of beta chain features in type 1 diabetes. TCRdb keeps only in-frame clones here, not all; method: immunoSEQ multiplex PCR. The data show 65,000 to 100,000 clones, around 32% seen once. Sequenced material: stem cell memory CD4+ T cells from blood. These TCRs come from a young woman in good health. Both conserved end residues are part of each CDR3. D genes are given only for firm matches. Expanded clones get a size class; other rows say once, few or many, or leave the size out.

>TRBV5-1|TRBJ1-1|TRBD1|few
TGCGCCAGCAGTCCCCTCACTGGACAGGGAGAGACTGAAGCTTTCTTT
CASSPLTGQGETEAFF
>TRBV2|TRBJ1-2|-|-
TGTGCCACCCAAAGAGAGAGGGAGGGCTACACCTTC
CATQREREGYTF
>TRBV7-9|TRBJ2-3|TRBD1|few
TGTGCCAGCAGCTACGGGACAGGGGATGTAGATACGCAGTATTTT
CASSYGTGDVDTQYF
>TRBV5-1|TRBJ1-2|-|-
TGCGCCAGCAGCTTGGAAGGGGGTGATTATGGCTACACCTTC
CASSLEGGDYGYTF
>TRBV7-9|TRBJ2-3|-|many
TGTGCCAGCAGCTTCGGGGTCGGGAGCACAGATACGCAGTATTTT
CASSFGVGSTDTQYF
>TRBV30|TRBJ2-2|-|-
TGTGCCTGGACAGCGAACACCGGGGAGCTGTTTTTT
CAWTANTGELFF
>TRBV2|TRBJ1-2|TRBD1|-
TGTGCCAGCAGCCGCCGGGACAGGGGCTACACCTTC
CASSRRDRGYTF
>TRBV5-1|TRBJ2-7|-|few
TGCGCCAGCAGCTTGTCCCAGGGGAACTCCTACGAGCAGTACTTC
CASSLSQGNSYEQYF
>TRBV4-3|TRBJ2-5|-|few
TGCGCCAGCAGCCAGGGGCATGAAGAGACCCAGTACTTC
CASSQGHEETQYF
>TRBV19|TRBJ2-3|TRBD2|-
TGTGCCAGTAGTGGATATGGGACTAGCGCCGCAGATACGCAGTATTTT
CASSGYGTSAADTQYF
>TRBV7-2|TRBJ1-2|-|-
TGTGCCAGCAGCAACTACCTTAGGGAGAGCGGCTACACCTTC
CASSNYLRESGYTF
>TRBV7-6|TRBJ2-1|TRBD2|once
TGTGCCAGCAGACCGAAAAGCGGGAGCTCCTACAATGAGCAGTTCTTC
CASRPKSGSSYNEQFF
>TRBV4-1|TRBJ2-5|-|few
TGCGCCAGCAGGCGGGCGGGGTCCCGAGAGACCCAGTACTTC
CASRRAGSRETQYF
>TRBV9|TRBJ1-4|TRBD1|-
TGTGCCAGCAGCGTAGGCCGGGGGACAGGGGATGAAAAACTGTTTTTT
CASSVGRGTGDEKLFF
>TRBV5-1|TRBJ2-2|TRBD2|-
TGCGCCAGCAGCAGGGGCGGGAGTGACACCGGGGAGCTGTTTTTT
CASSRGGSDTGELFF
>TRBV6-9|TRBJ2-3|TRBD2|-
TGTGCCAGCAGTTATTGGACTAGCGGGATGGGGGATACGCAGTATTTT
CASSYWTSGMGDTQYF
>TRBV5-1|TRBJ1-5|-|few
TGCGCCAGCAGCAGAGAACAGGGTCAGCCCCAGCATTTT
CASSREQGQPQHF
>TRBV5-1|TRBJ1-1|TRBD1|-
TGCGCCAGCAGCTTGAGGACAGGGGTGAACACTGAAGCTTTCTTT
CASSLRTGVNTEAFF
>TRBV7-9|TRBJ2-1|-|-
TGTGCCAGCAGCCCAAACACCATTGAGCAGTTCTTC
CASSPNTIEQFF
>TRBV7-2|TRBJ1-1|TRBD1|-
TGTGCCAGCAGCTGGGACAGGGGTCACACTGAAGCTTTCTTT
CASSWDRGHTEAFF
>TRBV7-2|TRBJ1-1|-|few
TGTGCCAGCAGCTTAGACAGGTTTACTGAAGCTTTCTTT
CASSLDRFTEAFF
>TRBV7-2|TRBJ2-3|TRBD2|few
TGTGCCAGCAGCTTAAACGCGGGGGGGCAGGCAGATACGCAGTATTTT
CASSLNAGGQADTQYF
>TRBV29-1|TRBJ2-3|TRBD2|few
TGCAGCCTCCGACTAGCGGGAGGAACAGATACGCAGTATTTT
CSLRLAGGTDTQYF
>TRBV29-1|TRBJ2-5|-|many
TGCAGCGTCGACTGGCAAGAGACCCAGTACTTC
CSVDWQETQYF
>TRBV2|TRBJ1-4|-|-
TGTGCCAGCACCGTGCGGGCGGCCGGACTGGGGGAAAAACTGTTTTTT
CASTVRAAGLGEKLFF
>TRBV6-5|TRBJ2-5|-|once
TGTGCCAGCAGTTACAGACTCCAAGAGACCCAGTACTTC
CASSYRLQETQYF
>TRBV6-1|TRBJ2-3|-|-
TGTGCCAGCACAGACTACCTTACAGATACGCAGTATTTT
CASTDYLTDTQYF
>TRBV30|TRBJ2-3|TRBD2|-
TGTGCCTGCCGACTAGCGGGAGGGCTAGATACACAGTATTTT
CACRLAGGLDTQYF
>TRBV4-1|TRBJ1-5|TRBD1|-
TGCGCCAGCAGCCAAGGGACAGGGGGCTATCTAGGCAATCAGCCCCAGCATTTT
CASSQGTGGYLGNQPQHF
>TRBV7-2|TRBJ1-3|-|-
TGTGCCAGCAGCCCCGGGCTCCAGGGGAACACCATATATTTT
CASSPGLQGNTIYF
>TRBV6-1|TRBJ1-1|TRBD1|once
TGTGCCAGCAGTGAAGGACAGGGGGCTAACTTAGCTTTCTTT
CASSEGQGANLAFF
>TRBV4-1|TRBJ2-3|-|-
TGCGCCAGCAGCCAAGACCGACAGAGCACAGATACGCAGTATTTT
CASSQDRQSTDTQYF
>TRBV30|TRBJ1-3|-|few
TGTGCCTGGAATTTAGGGGGCACCATATATTTT
CAWNLGGTIYF
>TRBV18|TRBJ2-3|TRBD2|few
TGTGCCAGCTCACCCATTAGCGGGACAAGCACAGATACGCAGTATTTT
CASSPISGTSTDTQYF
>TRBV6-5|TRBJ1-2|TRBD1|-
TGTGCCACTTTGGACAGGGGAACCTATGGCTACACCTTC
CATLDRGTYGYTF
>TRBV7-8|TRBJ2-3|TRBD2|-
TGTGCCAGCAGCCCGGATATCGGGGCGGGAGGGGGCACAGATACGCAGTATTTT
CASSPDIGAGGGTDTQYF
>TRBV5-4|TRBJ1-1|-|few
TGTGCCAGCAGCTCCAGGGGGAACACTGAAGCTTTCTTT
CASSSRGNTEAFF
>TRBV7-8|TRBJ2-7|-|-
TGTGCCAGCAGCTTCCTAGACAGAGGCGACGAGCAGTACTTC
CASSFLDRGDEQYF
>TRBV7-9|TRBJ1-2|TRBD1|-
TGTGCCAGCAGCCGGACAGGGGATGGCTACACCTTC
CASSRTGDGYTF
>TRBV2|TRBJ2-4|TRBD2|few
TGTGCCAGCAGTACCACCGGGACTAGTCAAAACATTCAGTACTTC
CASSTTGTSQNIQYF
>TRBV7-9|TRBJ2-7|-|-
TGTGCCAGCAGCTTATCCCGGGATCCCCGGTCCGAGCAGTACTTC
CASSLSRDPRSEQYF
>TRBV5-1|TRBJ1-2|TRBD1|few
TGCGCCAGCAGCAACGGACAGGACGGAAGTGGCTACACCTTC
CASSNGQDGSGYTF
>TRBV30|TRBJ1-5|-|-
TGTGCCTGGAGTGTAGGGTCTTTCGGCGGGCAGCCCCAGCATTTT
CAWSVGSFGGQPQHF
>TRBV7-6|TRBJ2-7|-|-
TGTGCCAGCAGCTTAGATGGGACAAGAGGGTACGAGCAGTACTTC
CASSLDGTRGYEQYF
>TRBV5-1|TRBJ2-6|-|few
TGCGCCAGCAGCCCCGGTATTACTGGGGCCAACGTCCTGACTTTC
CASSPGITGANVLTF
>TRBV27|TRBJ2-1|TRBD2|few
TGTGCCAGCAGCGGGACTAACCCGTCCCGAGGGTACAATGAGCAGTTCTTC
CASSGTNPSRGYNEQFF
>TRBV5-1|TRBJ2-3|TRBD2|few
TGCGCCAGCAGCCCCGTGGGACTAGCGGGAGGAGCAGATACGCAGTATTTT
CASSPVGLAGGADTQYF
>TRBV7-9|TRBJ2-1|TRBD1|few
TGTGCCAGCAGCTCCACTAGAGGGGGCCGATACAATGAGCAGTTCTTC
CASSSTRGGRYNEQFF
>TRBV6-5|TRBJ1-3|-|-
TGTGCCAGCAGTTACTCGACTAGAGCCTCTGGAAACACCATATATTTT
CASSYSTRASGNTIYF
>TRBV5-8|TRBJ2-1|TRBD1|-
TGTGCCAGCAGGGAGGGGACAGGGTCAAGGAATGAGCAGTTCTTC
CASREGTGSRNEQFF
>TRBV9|TRBJ1-2|TRBD1|few
TGTGCCAGCAGCCCAGCGGACAGGGAGAACTATGGCTACACCTTC
CASSPADRENYGYTF
>TRBV7-9|TRBJ2-7|-|few
TGTGCCAGCAGCTCCCCCGACAGGCACTCCTACGAGCAGTACTTC
CASSSPDRHSYEQYF
>TRBV2|TRBJ2-1|TRBD1|once
TGTGCCAGCGGCTACCTCGGACAGGACTACAATGAGCAGTTCTTC
CASGYLGQDYNEQFF
>TRBV29-1|TRBJ1-2|TRBD1|few
TGCAGCGCTGGGACAGGGACGGGCTATGGCTACACCTTC
CSAGTGTGYGYTF